These 15 T cell receptor beta chains were all obtained from the same sample, sequenced in a study of T cells after yellow fever vaccination (dated by TCRdb to between 2017 and 2020). What this sample's treatment or condition label stands for: live attenuated yellow fever vaccine strain. Libraries were made using 5' RACE. TCRdb names Illumina NovaSeq 6000 as the instrument used. The raw public data were reprocessed by TCRdb itself: fastp quality trimming at Q25, MiXCR clonotype calling, in-frame beta chains only. Merged by CDR3 protein, the rows form single entries marked with the most common genes and DNA. Present in this sample are fewer than 400,000 distinct CDR3 sequences, around 10% of which were seen just once. The ten most abundant clones make up about 3.3% of the sample. Source: CD4+ T cells sorted from PBMCs, taken 45 days after the yellow fever booster vaccination. The source is a man aged 18 to 35 who received the YFV17D yellow fever vaccine.

This clonotype has ten or more counts. The chain joins TRBV4-3 to TRBJ2-7; 8 bases match TRBD1. The CDR3 totals 15 residues. The V segment lost 0 bases and the J segment 5 bases; nucleotides outside the gene matches: 6. CDR1 is LGHNA, CDR2 YSLEER, per germline. This chain's CDR3 is CASSQDPRQGNEQYF. The CDR3 DNA sequence: TGCGCCAGCAGCCAAGACCCCCGACAGGGGAACGAGCAGTACTTC.

Many counts were recorded for this clonotype. The chain links TRBV29-1 to TRBJ2-3, with unresolved D. The CDR3 runs 13 residues. Germline-derived CDR1 and CDR2 are SQVTM and ANQGSEA. With 2 bases removed from V and 6 bases from J, the gap between germline ends came to 12 bases. The CDR3 DNA sequence: TGCAGCGTTGAAACTTCCCACGGGGATACGCAGTATTTT. The encoded protein is CSVETSHGDTQYF.

This clonotype occurred many times. This sequence joins TRBV12-3 or TRBV12-4 and TRBJ2-2; D remains unclear. There are 14 residues in the CDR3. V gave up 6 bases and J gave up 1 base, with 9 bases separating them. CDR3 sequence: CASSPSVNTGELFF. The CDR3 DNA reads as TGTGCCAGCAGCCCCTCAGTGAACACCGGGGAGCTGTTTTTT.

The CDR3 protein is CASSLGMLFGEAFF. CDR3 DNA: TGTGCCAGCAGCCTTGGGATGCTTTTTGGGGAAGCTTTCTTT. The chain joins TRBV7-8 to TRBJ1-1, with D unclear. Trimming took 5 bases from V and 8 from J, leaving 18 bases between them. CDR1 and CDR2 (germline): SGHVS, FQNEAQ. This CDR3 has 14 residues.

The rearrangement uses TRBV5-1 and TRBJ2-3; 11 bases map to TRBD2. The V gene's germline CDR1 is SGHRS and CDR2 YFSETQ. The CDR3 has 17 residues. V was pared by 1 base and J by 6 bases, with 10 bases of the junction left unmatched. The CDR3 coding sequence is TGCGCCAGCAGCTTGACCTTTAGCGGGGGGGCCTCGGATACGCAGTATTTT. Protein product: CASSLTFSGGASDTQYF.

The chain combines TRBV18 with TRBJ2-7; D is perhaps TRBD2 (6 bases). The CDR3 runs to 16 residues. Trimming stripped 3 bases from V and 2 bases from J, with 17 bases between. The germline gives CDR1 KGHSH, CDR2 LQKENI. CDR3 protein: CASSPPSGGVAYEQYF. For the CDR3, the DNA is TGTGCCAGCTCACCTCCTTCTGGAGGGGTGGCCTACGAGCAGTACTTC.

This clonotype was seen at least ten times. The V gene is TRBV4-2, the J gene TRBJ2-3, with D perhaps TRBD1 (7 bases). CDR3 size: 14 residues. The V gene lost 4 bases and the J gene lost 4 bases, with 12 bases spanning the gap. Germline-derived CDR1 and CDR2 are LGHNA and YNFKEQ. The CDR3 reads CASSPRGEADTQYF. DNA of the CDR3: TGTGCCAGCAGCCCCAGGGGGGAGGCAGATACGCAGTATTTT.

This clonotype was observed a few times. The chain recombines TRBV30 with TRBJ2-3; D possibly corresponds to TRBD1 (6 bases). CDR3 length equals 12 residues. Germline values: CDR1 GTSNPN, CDR2 SVGIG (reference sequence). V lost 5 bases and J 4 bases, leaving 10 bases between the germline ends. The CDR3 protein is CAWGGWSDTQYF. For the CDR3, the DNA is TGTGCCTGGGGGGGCTGGTCAGATACGCAGTATTTT.

V usage is TRBV30 and J usage is TRBJ2-6; no reliable D call. This CDR3 has 15 amino acids. Trimming removed 2 bases at V and 4 bases at J, with 12 bases between. Germline V gives CDR1 GTSNPN, CDR2 SVGIG (reference sequence). The CDR3 reads CAWSRGLGGANVLTF. Here the CDR3 DNA reads TGTGCCTGGAGTCGCGGCTTGGGGGGGGCCAACGTCCTGACTTTC.

This clonotype showed up just a few times. This chain connects TRBV7-2 to TRBJ1-4; possible D gene TRBD1, 5 bases. The CDR3 totals 14 residues. The V gene's germline CDR1 is SGHTA and CDR2 FQGNSA. The V end lost 1 base, the J end lost 5 bases, and 8 bases lay between the germline ends. This chain's CDR3 is CASSLEQVNEKLFF. DNA for the CDR3: TGTGCCAGCAGCTTAGAACAGGTCAATGAAAAACTGTTTTTT.

This clonotype appeared a few times. The chain has TRBV5-1 and TRBJ1-2; 9 bases agree with TRBD1. J lost 4 bases, V lost 4 bases, and 5 bases had no gene match. This CDR3 spans 14 amino acids. Per germline, CDR1 SGHRS and CDR2 YFSETQ. The CDR3 region is CASSLTGGFYGYTF. The CDR3 DNA reads as TGCGCCAGCAGCCTTACAGGGGGCTTCTATGGCTACACCTTC.

This rearrangement joins TRBV6-2 or TRBV6-3 to TRBJ1-5, with D possibly being TRBD1 (5 bases). CDR1 is MNHEY and CDR2 is SVGEGT in the germline V gene. Trimming stripped 4 bases from V and 6 bases from J, with 16 bases between. The CDR3 covers 15 residues. The CDR3: CASSSRDPQVQPQHF. In nucleotides, the CDR3 is TGTGCCAGCAGTTCCCGGGACCCTCAAGTTCAGCCCCAGCATTTT.

The gene calls are TRBV7-3 and TRBJ1-2; TRBD1 agrees at 9 bases. The CDR3 extends over 14 amino acids. Germline CDR1 and CDR2: SGHTA and FQGTGA. V was clipped by 4 bases and J by 4 bases; unmatched bases: 4. This CDR3 reads CASSSDRGGYGYTF. In DNA form, the CDR3 reads TGTGCCAGCAGCTCGGACAGGGGCGGCTATGGCTACACCTTC.

J is TRBJ1-5 and V is TRBV6-6; a possible D gene is TRBD1 (6 bases). CDR3 length equals 13 residues. Germline V gene data show CDR1 as MNHNY and CDR2 as SVGAGI (reference sequence). With 6 bases removed from V and 4 bases from J, the gap between germline ends came to 10 bases. The CDR3: CASSRGQNQPQHF. DNA of the CDR3: TGTGCCAGCAGCCGAGGACAGAATCAGCCCCAGCATTTT.

Only a few counts were recorded for this clonotype. The V call is TRBV7-9, the J call TRBJ1-5; tentative D call: TRBD1 (5 bases). Germline V lookup: CDR1 SEHNR, CDR2 FQNEAQ (reference sequence). The germline V and J ends were trimmed by 8 bases and 7 bases, with 15 bases remaining between them. The CDR3 runs to 13 residues. The CDR3 is CASAEQGGQPQHF. The CDR3 bases are TGTGCCAGCGCCGAGCAGGGAGGACAGCCCCAGCATTTT. Variable domain in full (rest from reference TRBV7-9 and TRBJ1-5): DTGVSQNPRHKITKRGQNVTFRCDPISEHNRLYWYRQTLGQGPEFLTYFQNEAQLEKSRLLSDRFSAERPKGSFSTLEIQRTEQGDSAMYLCASAEQGGQPQHFGDGTRLSIL.